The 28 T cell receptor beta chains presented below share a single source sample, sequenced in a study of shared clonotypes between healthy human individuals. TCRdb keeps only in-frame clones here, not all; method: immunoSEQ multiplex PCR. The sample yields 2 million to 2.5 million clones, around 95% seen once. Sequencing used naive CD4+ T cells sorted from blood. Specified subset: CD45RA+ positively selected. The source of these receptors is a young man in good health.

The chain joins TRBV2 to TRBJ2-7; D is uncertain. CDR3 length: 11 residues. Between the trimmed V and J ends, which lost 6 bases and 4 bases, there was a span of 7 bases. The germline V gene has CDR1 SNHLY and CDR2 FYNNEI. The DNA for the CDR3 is TGTGCCAGCAGAGAAAATTACGAGCAGTACTTC. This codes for CASRENYEQYF.

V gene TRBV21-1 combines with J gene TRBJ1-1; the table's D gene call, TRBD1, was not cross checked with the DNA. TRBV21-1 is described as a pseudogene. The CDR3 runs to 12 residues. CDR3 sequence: CASTPGTGEAFF. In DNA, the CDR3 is TGTGCCAGCACCCCCGGGACAGGGGAAGCTTTCTTT.

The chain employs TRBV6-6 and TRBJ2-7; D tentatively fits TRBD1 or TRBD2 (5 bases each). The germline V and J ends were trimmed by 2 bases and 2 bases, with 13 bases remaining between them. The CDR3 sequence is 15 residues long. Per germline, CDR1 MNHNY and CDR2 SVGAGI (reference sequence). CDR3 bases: TGTGCCAGCAGTTACGTGTCGGGGCGGCCCTACGAGCAGTACTTC. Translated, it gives CASSYVSGRPYEQYF.

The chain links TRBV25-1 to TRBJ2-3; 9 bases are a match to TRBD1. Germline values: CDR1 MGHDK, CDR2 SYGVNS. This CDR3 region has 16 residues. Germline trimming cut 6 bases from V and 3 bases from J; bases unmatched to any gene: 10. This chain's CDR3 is CASRAGTGSSTDTQYF. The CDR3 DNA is TGTGCCAGCAGAGCCGGGACAGGGTCTTCTACAGATACGCAGTATTTT.

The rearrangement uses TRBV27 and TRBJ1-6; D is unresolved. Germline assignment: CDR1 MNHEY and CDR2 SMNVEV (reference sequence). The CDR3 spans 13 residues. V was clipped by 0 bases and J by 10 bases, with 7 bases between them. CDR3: CASSLSEVSPLHF. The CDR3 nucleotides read TGTGCCAGCAGTTTATCCGAGGTATCACCCCTCCACTTT.

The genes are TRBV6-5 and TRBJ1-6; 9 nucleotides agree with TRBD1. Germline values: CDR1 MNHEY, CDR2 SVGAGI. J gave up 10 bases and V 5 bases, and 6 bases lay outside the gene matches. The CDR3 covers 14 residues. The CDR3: CASSRRGQGSPLHF. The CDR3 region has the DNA TGTGCCAGCAGTCGAAGGGGACAGGGATCACCCCTCCACTTT.

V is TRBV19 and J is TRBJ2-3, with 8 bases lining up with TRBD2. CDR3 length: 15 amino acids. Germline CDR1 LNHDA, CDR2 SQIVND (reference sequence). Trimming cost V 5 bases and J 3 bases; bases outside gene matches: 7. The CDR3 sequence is CASSSAGGWTDTQYF. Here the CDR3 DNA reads TGTGCCAGTAGTTCGGCGGGAGGTTGGACAGATACGCAGTATTTT.

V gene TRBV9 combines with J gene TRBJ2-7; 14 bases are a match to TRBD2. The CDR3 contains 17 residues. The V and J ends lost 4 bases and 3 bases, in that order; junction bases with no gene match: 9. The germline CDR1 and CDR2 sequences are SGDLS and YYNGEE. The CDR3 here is CASSPTGGTSGSYEQYF. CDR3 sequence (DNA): TGTGCCAGCAGCCCAACGGGGGGGACTAGCGGGAGCTACGAGCAGTACTTC.

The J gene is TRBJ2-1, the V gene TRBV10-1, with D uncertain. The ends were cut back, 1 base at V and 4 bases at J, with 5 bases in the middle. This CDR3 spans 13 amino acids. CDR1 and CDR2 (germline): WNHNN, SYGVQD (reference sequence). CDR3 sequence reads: CASSEYGYNEQFF. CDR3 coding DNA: TGCGCCAGCAGTGAGTACGGGTACAATGAGCAGTTCTTC.

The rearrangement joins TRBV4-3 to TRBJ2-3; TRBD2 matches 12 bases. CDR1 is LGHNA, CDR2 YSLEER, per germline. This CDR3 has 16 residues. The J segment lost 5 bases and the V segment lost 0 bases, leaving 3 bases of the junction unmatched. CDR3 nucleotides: TGCGCCAGCAGCCAAGATCTGACTAGCGGGAGAGATACGCAGTATTTT. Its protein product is CASSQDLTSGRDTQYF.

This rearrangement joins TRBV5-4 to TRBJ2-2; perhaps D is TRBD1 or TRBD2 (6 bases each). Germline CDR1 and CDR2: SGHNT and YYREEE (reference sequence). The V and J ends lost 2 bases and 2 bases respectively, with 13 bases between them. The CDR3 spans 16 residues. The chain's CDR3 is CASSFGGGSNTGELFF. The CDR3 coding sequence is TGTGCCAGCAGCTTTGGAGGGGGGTCAAACACCGGGGAGCTGTTTTTT.

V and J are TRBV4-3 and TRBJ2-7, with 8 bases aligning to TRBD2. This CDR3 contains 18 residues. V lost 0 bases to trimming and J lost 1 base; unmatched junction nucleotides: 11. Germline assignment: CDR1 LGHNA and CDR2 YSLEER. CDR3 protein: CASSQDRNSGGVSYEQYF. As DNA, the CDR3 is TGCGCCAGCAGCCAAGATAGAAACTCCGGGGGGGTGTCCTACGAGCAGTACTTC.

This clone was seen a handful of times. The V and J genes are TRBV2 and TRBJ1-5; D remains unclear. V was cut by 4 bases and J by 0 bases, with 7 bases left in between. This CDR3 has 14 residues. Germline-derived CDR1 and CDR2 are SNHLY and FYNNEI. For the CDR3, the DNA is TGTGCCAGCAGTGGCTACAGTAGCAATCAGCCCCAGCATTTT. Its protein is CASSGYSSNQPQHF.

In nucleotides, the CDR3 is TGTGCCACCAGCAGAGATCTAACAGGGTCCGGGGAGCTGTTTTTT. This translates into CATSRDLTGSGELFF. The chain uses TRBV15 and TRBJ2-2; tentatively, D is TRBD1 (6 bases). The CDR3 is 15 residues long. The V and J ends lost 0 bases and 6 bases respectively, with 11 bases between them. Germline values: CDR1 LNHNV, CDR2 YYDKDF (reference sequence).

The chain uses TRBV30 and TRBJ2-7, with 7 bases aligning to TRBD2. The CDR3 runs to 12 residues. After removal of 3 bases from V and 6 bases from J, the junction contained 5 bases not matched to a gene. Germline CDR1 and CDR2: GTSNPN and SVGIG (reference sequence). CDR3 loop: CAWSLGGVEQYF. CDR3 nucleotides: TGTGCCTGGAGCCTGGGAGGGGTCGAGCAGTACTTC.

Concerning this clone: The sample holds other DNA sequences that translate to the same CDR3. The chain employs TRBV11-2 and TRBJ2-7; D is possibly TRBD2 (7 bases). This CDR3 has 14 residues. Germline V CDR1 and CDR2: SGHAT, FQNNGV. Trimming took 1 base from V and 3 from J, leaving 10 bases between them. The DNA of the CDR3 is TGTGCCAGCAGCTTAGTGGGGGGGCTCTACGAGCAGTACTTC. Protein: CASSLVGGLYEQYF.

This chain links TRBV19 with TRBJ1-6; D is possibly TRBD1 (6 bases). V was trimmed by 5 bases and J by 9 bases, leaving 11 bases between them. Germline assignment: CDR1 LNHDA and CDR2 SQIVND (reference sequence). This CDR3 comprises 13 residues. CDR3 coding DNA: TGTGCCAGTAGTGTCGACAGGTTTTCACCCCTCCACTTT. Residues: CASSVDRFSPLHF. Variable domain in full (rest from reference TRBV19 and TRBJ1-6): DGGITQSPKYLFRKEGQNVTLSCEQNLNHDAMYWYRQDPGQGLRLIYYSQIVNDFQKGDIAEGYSVSREKKESFPLTVTSAQKNPTAFYLCASSVDRFSPLHFGNGTRLTVT.

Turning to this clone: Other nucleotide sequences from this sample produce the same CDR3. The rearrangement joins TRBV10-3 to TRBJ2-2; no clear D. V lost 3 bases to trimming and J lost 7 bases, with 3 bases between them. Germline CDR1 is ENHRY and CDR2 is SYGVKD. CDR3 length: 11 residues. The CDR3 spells CAISDLGELFF. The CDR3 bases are TGTGCCATCAGTGACCTCGGGGAGCTGTTTTTT.

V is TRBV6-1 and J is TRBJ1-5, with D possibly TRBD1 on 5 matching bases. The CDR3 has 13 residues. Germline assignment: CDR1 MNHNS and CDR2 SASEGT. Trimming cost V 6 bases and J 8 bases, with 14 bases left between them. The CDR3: CASSLGGLEPQHF. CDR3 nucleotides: TGTGCCAGCAGCCTGGGGGGACTGGAGCCCCAGCATTTT.

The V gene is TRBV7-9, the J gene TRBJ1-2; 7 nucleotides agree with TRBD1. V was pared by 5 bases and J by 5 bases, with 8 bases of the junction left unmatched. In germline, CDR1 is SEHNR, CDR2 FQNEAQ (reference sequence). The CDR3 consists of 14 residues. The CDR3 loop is CASSPRQGGYGYTF. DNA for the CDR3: TGTGCCAGCAGCCCGCGACAGGGAGGTTATGGCTACACCTTC. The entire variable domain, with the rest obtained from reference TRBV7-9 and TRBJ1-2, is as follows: DTGVSQNPRHKITKRGQNVTFRCDPISEHNRLYWYRQTLGQGPEFLTYFQNEAQLEKSRLLSDRFSAERPKGSFSTLEIQRTEQGDSAMYLCASSPRQGGYGYTFGSGTRLTVV.

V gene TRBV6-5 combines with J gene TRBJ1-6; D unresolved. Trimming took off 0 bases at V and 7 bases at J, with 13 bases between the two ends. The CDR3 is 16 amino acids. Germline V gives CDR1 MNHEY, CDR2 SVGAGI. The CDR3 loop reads CASSYSIPFPNSPLHF. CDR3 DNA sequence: TGTGCCAGCAGTTACTCTATCCCGTTCCCCAATTCACCCCTCCACTTT.

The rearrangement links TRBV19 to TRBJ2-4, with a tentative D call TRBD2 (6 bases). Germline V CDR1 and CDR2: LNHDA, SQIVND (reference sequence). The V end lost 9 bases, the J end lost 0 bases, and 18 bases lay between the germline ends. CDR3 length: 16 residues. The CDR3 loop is CASASVGTLAKNIQYF. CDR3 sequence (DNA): TGTGCCAGCGCCTCTGTGGGGACTTTAGCCAAAAACATTCAGTACTTC.

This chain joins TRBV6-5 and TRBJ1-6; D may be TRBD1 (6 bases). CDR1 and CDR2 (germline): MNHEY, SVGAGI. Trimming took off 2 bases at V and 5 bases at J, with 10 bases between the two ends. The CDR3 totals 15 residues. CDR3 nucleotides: TGTGCCAGCAGTTACCGGCCAGGGGATAATTCACCCCTCCACTTT. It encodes CASSYRPGDNSPLHF.

CDR3 nucleotides: TGTGCCAGCACTTATATTCAAGGGGGCGGCACTGAAGCTTTCTTT. It translates to CASTYIQGGGTEAFF. The chain combines TRBV2 with TRBJ1-1, with TRBD1 matching over 7 bases. This CDR3 spans 15 amino acids. CDR1 is SNHLY and CDR2 is FYNNEI in the germline V gene. The ends lost 7 bases at V and 4 bases at J; junction bases unmatched: 12.

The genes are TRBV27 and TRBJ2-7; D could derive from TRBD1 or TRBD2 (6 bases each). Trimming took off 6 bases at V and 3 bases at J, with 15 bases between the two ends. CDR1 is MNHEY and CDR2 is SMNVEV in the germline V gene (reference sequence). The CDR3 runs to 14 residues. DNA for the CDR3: TGTGCCAGCAGGGAGGGGGGCCTAGGCTACGAGCAGTACTTC. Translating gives CASREGGLGYEQYF.

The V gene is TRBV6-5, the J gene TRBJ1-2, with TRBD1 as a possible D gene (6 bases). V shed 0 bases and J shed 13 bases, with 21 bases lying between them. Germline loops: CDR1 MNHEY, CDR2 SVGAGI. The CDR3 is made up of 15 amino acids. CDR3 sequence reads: CASSYSSDRLNWFTF. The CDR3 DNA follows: TGTGCCAGCAGTTACTCCTCGGACAGACTGAACTGGTTCACCTTC.

The CDR3 nucleotides are TGTGCCAGCAGGGGGACCTATTCACCCCTCCACTTT. This codes for CASRGTYSPLHF. V usage is TRBV6-1 and J usage is TRBJ1-6; D is perhaps TRBD1 (5 bases). CDR1 is MNHNS, CDR2 SASEGT, per germline. Between the trimmed V and J ends, which lost 6 bases and 8 bases, there was a span of 8 bases. This CDR3 has 12 amino acids.

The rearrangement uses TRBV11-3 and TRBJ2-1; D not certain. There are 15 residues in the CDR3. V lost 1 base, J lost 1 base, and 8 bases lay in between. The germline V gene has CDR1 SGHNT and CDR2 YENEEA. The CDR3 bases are TGTGCCAGCAGCTTAGGTAGGACGTCCTACAATGAGCAGTTCTTC. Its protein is CASSLGRTSYNEQFF.